This TCR beta chain was documented in a study of CD8 T cells in Susac syndrome. Trimming stripped 6 bases from V and 5 bases from J, with 17 bases between. CDR1 and CDR2 (germline): SGHKS, YYEKEE (reference sequence). CDR3 length equals 15 residues. Reverse transcription of about 0.5 to 1 ug RNA used random hexamers. The amplification used immunoSEQ multiplex PCR on TCR beta CDR3; it spanned 54 Vbeta and 13 Jbeta. Each CDR3 protein gets one entry after TCRdb re-called the immunoSEQ multiplex PCR reads with MiXCR. The data hold approximately 150,000 distinct CDR3 sequences, with 94% observed a single time. Negative isolation was used for CD8+ and CD4+ T cells and FACS enrichment for TEMRA cells.

This clonotype originated in a human donor in good health. The V gene is TRBV5-5, the J gene TRBJ2-2; D tentatively reads TRBD1 or TRBD2 (5 bases each). The sample consisted of CD4+ T cells from PBMCs. As DNA, the CDR3 is TGTGCCAGCACCATTGTGGGGGTTTGGACCGGGGAGCTGTTTTTT. It translates to CASTIVGVWTGELFF. The full variable domain, its missing parts supplied by reference TRBV5-5 and TRBJ2-2, is DAGVTQSPTHLIKTRGQQVTLRCSPISGHKSVSWYQQVLGQGPQFIFQYYEKEERGRGNFPDRFSARQFPNYSSELNVNALLLGDSALYLCASTIVGVWTGELFFGEGSRLTVL.